This entry lists 18 T cell receptor beta chains sequenced from one sample in a study of CD8+ T cells in alopecia areata (dated 2018 in TCRdb). What the treatment or condition label conveys for this sample: oral pan-JAK inhibitor, 5-10 mg twice daily. To prepare the library, the immunoSEQ multiplex PCR assay was applied. RNA was extracted from all samples and reverse transcribed into cDNA, which served as template for TCR sequencing. TCRdb carries this immuneACCESS record with in-frame sequences only. Its versions omit some clonotypes, under half of them owing to an unresolved V gene in the studies checked, with the rest unexplained. In this sample the table shows tens of thousands of clones, around 42% of which occur a single time. The top ten hold roughly 22% of the sample. The sequencing used CD8+ T cells sorted from blood, collected at approximately week 39, from a patient treated with tofacitinib. Source of these receptors: a human donor with alopecia areata.

The sample holds many counts of this clone. V is TRBV5-5 and J is TRBJ2-7, with 10 bases that match TRBD2. This CDR3 has 15 residues. Germline CDR1 and CDR2: SGHKS and YYEKEE (reference sequence). V shed 5 bases, J shed 0 bases, and the junction held 5 bases outside the gene matches. CDR3 loop: CASRYTSGISYEQYF. The CDR3, as DNA: TGTGCCAGCAGGTATACTAGCGGGATCTCCTACGAGCAGTACTTC.

The rearrangement links TRBV6-5 to TRBJ1-4, with D perhaps matching TRBD1 (6 bases). Trimming removed 6 bases from V and 10 bases from J, with 9 bases in between. This CDR3 has 11 residues. The germline V gene has CDR1 MNHEY and CDR2 SVGAGI. The CDR3 here is CASSQGGKLFF. The CDR3 nucleotides are TGTGCCAGCAGCCAAGGGGGAAAACTGTTTTTT.

This chain links TRBV7-2 with TRBJ2-7; TRBD1 matches at 10 bases. Trimming cost V 1 base and J 3 bases; bases outside gene matches: 6. Per germline, CDR1 SGHTA and CDR2 FQGNSA. This CDR3 has 16 amino acids. The CDR3 DNA sequence: TGTGCCAGCAGCTTAGGGGGGACAGGGGCCCTCTACGAGCAGTACTTC. It is translated as CASSLGGTGALYEQYF. Supplemented by reference TRBV7-2 and TRBJ2-7, the full variable domain reads GAGVSQSPSNKVTEKGKDVELRCDPISGHTALYWYRQSLGQGLEFLIYFQGNSAPDKSGLPSDRFSAERTGGSVSTLTIQRTQQEDSAVYLCASSLGGTGALYEQYFGPGTRLTVT.

This clone occurred a few times. CDR3 loop: CASSQAVGDPRTQYF. In nucleotides, the CDR3 is TGCGCCAGCAGCCAAGCAGTGGGGGACCCGAGGACCCAGTACTTC. The V gene is TRBV4-1, the J gene TRBJ2-5; tentatively, D is TRBD1 or TRBD2 (5 bases each). Germline CDR1 reads MGHRA; CDR2 reads YSYEKL. The CDR3 spans 15 residues. The germline V and J ends were trimmed by 1 base and 7 bases, with 16 bases remaining between them.

The genes are TRBV4-1 and TRBJ2-3; no clear D gene. The CDR3 runs to 15 residues. The germline V and J ends were trimmed by 1 base and 0 bases, with 8 bases remaining between them. Per germline, CDR1 MGHRA and CDR2 YSYEKL. The CDR3 bases are TGCGCCAGCAGCCAAGTGAAGTCTAGCACAGATACGCAGTATTTT. It is translated as CASSQVKSSTDTQYF.

The rearrangement joins TRBV6-5 to TRBJ1-5, with D perhaps TRBD1 (5 bases). CDR1 and CDR2 (germline): MNHEY, SVGAGI. The CDR3 spans 14 residues. V shed 9 bases and J shed 5 bases, with 17 bases lying between them. CDR3 DNA sequence: TGTGCCAGTCGGCCCGGGGACGTAGATCAGCCCCAGCATTTT. Protein product: CASRPGDVDQPQHF.

V gene TRBV7-2 combines with J gene TRBJ2-5; TRBD2 is a possible D gene (5 bases). With 6 bases removed from V and 1 base from J, the gap between germline ends came to 12 bases. CDR1 and CDR2 (germline): SGHTA, FQGNSA. The length of the CDR3 is 14 residues. CDR3 amino acids: CASSLGGSQETQYF. The CDR3 DNA follows: TGTGCCAGCAGTCTGGGCGGGTCCCAAGAGACCCAGTACTTC.

The sample holds one count of this clone. This chain links TRBV7-2 with TRBJ2-5, with no clear D. The germline V gene has CDR1 SGHTA and CDR2 FQGNSA. The germline V and J ends were trimmed by 1 base and 2 bases, with 11 bases remaining between them. The length of the CDR3 is 15 residues. CDR3 residues: CASSLEGFGQETQYF. The CDR3, as DNA: TGTGCCAGCAGCTTAGAGGGCTTCGGGCAAGAGACCCAGTACTTC.

The sample holds a few counts of this clone. The sample holds other DNA sequences that translate to the same CDR3. The CDR3 is CSVVGTSYEQYF. DNA of the CDR3: TGCAGCGTTGTTGGGACCTCCTACGAGCAGTACTTC. The chain couples TRBV29-1 to TRBJ2-7; D is possibly TRBD1 or TRBD2 (5 bases each). Trimming took off 4 bases at V and 0 bases at J, with 7 bases between the two ends. This CDR3 region has 12 residues. Germline V lookup: CDR1 SQVTM, CDR2 ANQGSEA.

The V and J genes are TRBV29-1 and TRBJ2-1, with a weak D call TRBD2 (5 bases). The CDR3 consists of 13 residues. V gave up 1 base and J gave up 4 bases, with 8 bases separating them. Germline V CDR1 and CDR2: SQVTM, ANQGSEA. The CDR3 nucleotides read TGCAGCGTTGAAGTCGGGGTATACAATGAGCAGTTCTTC. This codes for CSVEVGVYNEQFF.

The rearrangement links TRBV9 to TRBJ1-5; no clear D gene. V lost 0 bases, J lost 1 base, and 11 bases lay in between. The CDR3 extends over 16 amino acids. Per germline, CDR1 SGDLS and CDR2 YYNGEE. CDR3 sequence: CASSVGIGQSNQPQHF. Written as DNA, the CDR3 is TGTGCCAGCAGCGTAGGAATAGGGCAAAGCAATCAGCCCCAGCATTTT. Full variable domain (missing parts from reference TRBV9 and TRBJ1-5): DSGVTQTPKHLITATGQRVTLRCSPRSGDLSVYWYQQSLDQGLQFLIQYYNGEERAKGNILERFSAQQFPDLHSELNLSSLELGDSALYFCASSVGIGQSNQPQHFGDGTRLSIL.

The chain links TRBV29-1 to TRBJ2-7; no clear D gene. Germline assignment: CDR1 SQVTM and CDR2 ANQGSEA. Trimming shortened V by 1 base and J by 2 bases, and 9 bases separated the two germline ends. CDR3 length: 13 amino acids. CDR3 DNA: TGCAGCGTTGAAGGCGGCTCCGCCTACGAGCAGTACTTC. This translates into CSVEGGSAYEQYF.

This clone was recorded at least ten times. This sample also contains other DNA sequences that code for the same CDR3. This chain uses TRBV2 with TRBJ1-1; 7 bases align to TRBD1. Trimming removed 3 bases from V and 5 bases from J; junction bases left unmatched: 6. Germline CDR1 and CDR2: SNHLY and FYNNEI. This CDR3 has 14 residues. The CDR3 DNA reads TGTGCCAGCAGTGACGAGGGGGCGCGAACTGAAGCTTTCTTT. It encodes CASSDEGARTEAFF.

The chain has TRBV30 and TRBJ1-5, with unresolved D. The CDR3 covers 14 residues. V was trimmed by 0 bases and J by 2 bases, leaving 8 bases between them. Germline V lookup: CDR1 GTSNPN, CDR2 SVGIG (reference sequence). The CDR3 reads CAWSVLGRNQPQHF. Here the CDR3 DNA reads TGTGCCTGGAGTGTACTCGGGCGCAATCAGCCCCAGCATTTT. Full variable domain (remainder filled in from reference TRBV30 and TRBJ1-5): SQTIHQWPATLVQPVGSPLSLECTVEGTSNPNLYWYRQAAGRGLQLLFYSVGIGQISSEVPQNLSASRPQDRQFILSSKKLLLSDSGFYLCAWSVLGRNQPQHFGDGTRLSIL.

About this clone: This CDR3 is also generated by other DNA sequences in the sample. The chain has TRBV29-1 and TRBJ2-7; D possibly corresponds to TRBD2 (6 bases). Germline V gene sequence: CDR1 SQVTM, CDR2 ANQGSEA. V shed 6 bases and J shed 0 bases, with 9 bases lying between them. The CDR3 runs 12 residues. The CDR3 DNA reads TGCAGCGTGGGAGGAAGCTCCTACGAGCAGTACTTC. This sequence encodes CSVGGSSYEQYF.

This rearrangement joins TRBV19 to TRBJ2-1; the D gene is possibly TRBD2 (6 bases). The CDR3 spans 14 residues. V lost 3 bases, J lost 10 bases, and 16 bases lay in between. Germline V gene lookup returns CDR1 LNHDA and CDR2 SQIVND (reference sequence). The CDR3 sequence: CASSISVGGSEQFF. As DNA, the CDR3 is TGTGCCAGTAGTATTTCTGTCGGGGGTTCGGAGCAGTTCTTC. Full variable domain (outside the CDR3, taken from reference TRBV19 and TRBJ2-1): DGGITQSPKYLFRKEGQNVTLSCEQNLNHDAMYWYRQDPGQGLRLIYYSQIVNDFQKGDIAEGYSVSREKKESFPLTVTSAQKNPTAFYLCASSISVGGSEQFFGPGTRLTVL.

This clone appeared a few times. The CDR3 loop is CASSQDTGTSGDYPYEQYF. As DNA, the CDR3 is TGTGCCAGCAGCCAAGACACCGGGACTAGCGGGGATTACCCCTACGAGCAGTACTTC. This chain connects TRBV4-2 to TRBJ2-7, with 13 bases that match TRBD2. CDR3 size: 19 residues. Germline V gene sequence: CDR1 LGHNA, CDR2 YNFKEQ. After removal of 0 bases from V and 2 bases from J, the junction contained 10 bases not matched to a gene.

This chain uses TRBV27 with TRBJ2-7; 8 bases are a match to TRBD1. Unmatched junction bases numbered 13, after V lost 2 bases and J lost 4 bases. This CDR3 has 17 amino acids. CDR1 MNHEY and CDR2 SMNVEV come from the germline V gene (reference sequence). The CDR3 nucleotides are TGTGCCAGCAGTTTAAGAGTGCCTCCAGGGGGCGCTTACGAGCAGTACTTC. Translation: CASSLRVPPGGAYEQYF.